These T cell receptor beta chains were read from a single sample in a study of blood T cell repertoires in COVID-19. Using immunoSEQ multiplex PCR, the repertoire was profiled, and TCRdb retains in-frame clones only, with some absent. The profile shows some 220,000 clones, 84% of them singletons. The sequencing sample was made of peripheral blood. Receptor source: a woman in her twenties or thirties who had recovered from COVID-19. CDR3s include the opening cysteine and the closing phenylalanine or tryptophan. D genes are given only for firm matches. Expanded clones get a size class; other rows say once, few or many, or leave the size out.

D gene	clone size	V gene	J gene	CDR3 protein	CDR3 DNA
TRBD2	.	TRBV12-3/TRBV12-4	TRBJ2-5	CATRAGGEETQYF	TGTGCCACTAGAGCGGGAGGGGAAGAGACCCAGTACTTC
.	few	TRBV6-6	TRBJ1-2	CASAKGRGSNYGYTF	TGTGCCAGCGCAAAGGGCAGGGGTTCTAACTATGGCTACACCTTC
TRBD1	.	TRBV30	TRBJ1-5	CAYGDSGNQPQHF	TGTGCCTACGGGGACAGTGGGAATCAGCCCCAGCATTTT
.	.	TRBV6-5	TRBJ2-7	CASKEGYSYEQYF	TGTGCCAGCAAGGAGGGGTACTCCTACGAGCAGTACTTC
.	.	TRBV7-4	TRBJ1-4	CASSLAFPGKKLFF	TGTGCCAGCAGCTTAGCCTTCCCGGGAAAAAAACTGTTTTTT
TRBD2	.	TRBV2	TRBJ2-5	CASSSLAAQETQYF	TGTGCCAGCAGCTCACTAGCGGCTCAAGAGACCCAGTACTTC
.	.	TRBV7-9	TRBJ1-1	CASSLIQGSNTEAFF	TGTGCCAGCAGCTTGATACAGGGATCGAACACTGAAGCTTTCTTT
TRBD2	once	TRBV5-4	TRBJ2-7	CASSLESGGRRYEQYF	TGTGCCAGCAGCCTGGAATCTGGCGGGAGGAGGTACGAGCAGTACTTC
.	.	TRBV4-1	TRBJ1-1	CASSQATGRMNTEAFF	TGCGCCAGCAGCCAAGCGACAGGAAGAATGAACACTGAAGCTTTCTTT
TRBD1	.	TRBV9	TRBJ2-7	CASSDRDRDYEQYF	TGTGCCAGCAGCGATAGGGACAGGGACTACGAGCAGTACTTC
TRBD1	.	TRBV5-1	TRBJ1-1	CASSWGTGYTEAFF	TGCGCCAGCAGCTGGGGGACAGGGTACACTGAAGCTTTCTTT
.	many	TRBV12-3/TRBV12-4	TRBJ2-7	CASSFNYEQYF	TGTGCCAGCAGTTTTAACTACGAGCAGTACTTC
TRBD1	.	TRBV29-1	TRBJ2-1	CSVEVWQGADEQFF	TGCAGCGTTGAAGTTTGGCAGGGGGCTGATGAGCAGTTCTTC
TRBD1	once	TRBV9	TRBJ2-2	CASSPRTGWTGELFF	TGTGCCAGCAGCCCAAGGACAGGGTGGACCGGGGAGCTGTTTTTT
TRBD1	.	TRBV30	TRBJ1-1	CARQQGTMNTEAFF	TGTGCCCGACAACAGGGGACCATGAACACTGAAGCTTTCTTT
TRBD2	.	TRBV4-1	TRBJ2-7	CASSGGRGRQVTAGVTYEQYF	TGCGCCAGCAGCGGGGGGCGGGGTCGACAGGTGACAGCGGGAGTAACCTACGAGCAGTACTTC
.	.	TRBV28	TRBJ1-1	CASSLLGSYINTEAFF	TGTGCCAGCAGTTTATTAGGGAGTTATATTAACACTGAAGCTTTCTTT
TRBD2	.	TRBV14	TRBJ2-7	CASSQGNHEREYEQYF	TGTGCCAGCAGCCAAGGAAATCATGAGCGGGAGTACGAGCAGTACTTC
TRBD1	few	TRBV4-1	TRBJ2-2	CASSQDRWQGVPGELFF	TGCGCCAGCAGCCAAGACCGGTGGCAGGGGGTGCCCGGGGAGCTGTTTTTT
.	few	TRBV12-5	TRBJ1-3	CASGLDQGNTIYF	TGTGCTAGTGGTTTGGACCAGGGAAACACCATATATTTT
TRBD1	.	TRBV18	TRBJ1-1	CASSDRDRGFETEAFF	TGTGCCAGCTCCGACCGGGACAGGGGGTTTGAAACTGAAGCTTTCTTT
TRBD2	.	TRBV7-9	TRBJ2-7	CASSPKSGRADEQYF	TGTGCCAGCAGCCCCAAAAGCGGGAGGGCTGACGAGCAGTACTTC
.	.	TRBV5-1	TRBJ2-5	CASSLGLNVMETQYF	TGCGCCAGCAGCTTGGGACTAAACGTTATGGAGACCCAGTACTTC
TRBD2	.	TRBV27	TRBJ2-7	CASRMGGSPNEQYF	TGTGCCAGCAGGATGGGCGGGAGCCCAAACGAGCAGTACTTC
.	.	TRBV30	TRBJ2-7	CAWSVPSRYEQYF	TGTGCCTGGAGTGTACCCTCTCGGTACGAGCAGTACTTC
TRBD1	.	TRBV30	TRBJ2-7	CAWSRDRAYEQYF	TGTGCCTGGAGCCGGGACAGGGCCTACGAGCAGTACTTC
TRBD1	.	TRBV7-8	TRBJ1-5	CASSLATGDSNQPQHF	TGTGCCAGCAGCTTAGCGACAGGGGATAGCAATCAGCCCCAGCATTTT
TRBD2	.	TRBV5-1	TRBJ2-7	CASSPGTSGRALDYEQYF	TGCGCCAGCAGCCCCGGGACTAGCGGGAGGGCCTTGGACTACGAGCAGTACTTC
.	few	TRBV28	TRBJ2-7	CATGEQYF	TGTGCCACCGGCGAGCAGTACTTC
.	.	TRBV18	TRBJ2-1	CASSPLVSNEQFF	TGTGCCAGCTCCCCGCTAGTATCCAATGAGCAGTTCTTC
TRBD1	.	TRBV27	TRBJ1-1	CASNGGGPAFF	TGTGCCAGCAATGGAGGGGGCCCGGCTTTCTTT
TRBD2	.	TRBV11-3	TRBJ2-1	CASSPEHGLAGVLDEQFF	TGTGCCAGCAGCCCCGAACATGGACTAGCGGGAGTTTTGGATGAGCAGTTCTTC
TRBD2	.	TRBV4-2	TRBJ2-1	CASRGAGVYNEQFF	TGTGCCTCGCGGGGAGCGGGAGTATACAATGAGCAGTTCTTC
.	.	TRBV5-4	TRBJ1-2	CASSFSRAHYGYTF	TGTGCCAGCAGCTTCAGCAGGGCCCACTATGGCTACACCTTC
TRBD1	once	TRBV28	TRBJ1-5	CASSSGDRVNQPQHF	TGTGCCAGCAGTTCGGGGGACAGGGTCAATCAGCCCCAGCATTTT
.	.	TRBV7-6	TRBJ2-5	CASSLNSGQTQYF	TGTGCCAGCAGCTTAAATTCAGGGCAGACCCAGTACTTC
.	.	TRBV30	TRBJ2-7	CAWKGNGRSIFEEQYF	TGTGCCTGGAAGGGGAATGGCCGGTCTATTTTCGAGGAGCAGTACTTC
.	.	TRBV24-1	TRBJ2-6	CATSDSAGANVLTF	TGTGCCACCAGTGATTCAGCTGGGGCCAACGTCCTGACTTTC
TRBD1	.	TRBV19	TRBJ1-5	CASSIGRQGASPQHF	TGTGCCAGTAGTATCGGTCGGCAGGGGGCCTCCCCCCAGCATTTT
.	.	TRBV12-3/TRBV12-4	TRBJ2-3	CASSFQGTDTQYF	TGTGCCAGCAGTTTTCAGGGCACAGATACGCAGTATTTT
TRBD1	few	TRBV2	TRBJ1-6	CASRESITGGTYNSPLHF	TGTGCCAGCAGGGAAAGCATTACAGGGGGCACCTATAATTCACCCCTCCACTTT
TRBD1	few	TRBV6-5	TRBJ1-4	CASSQGLGQTEKLFF	TGTGCCAGCAGCCAAGGGTTGGGACAGACCGAAAAACTGTTTTTT
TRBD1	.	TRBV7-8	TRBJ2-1	CASSRDRAGYNEQFF	TGTGCCAGCAGCCGAGACAGGGCCGGCTACAATGAGCAGTTCTTC
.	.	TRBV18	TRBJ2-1	CASSLHSGPYNEQFF	TGTGCCAGCTCATTACATAGCGGTCCCTACAATGAGCAGTTCTTC
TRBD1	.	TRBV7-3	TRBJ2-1	CASSVRGHEQFF	TGTGCCAGCAGCGTCAGGGGGCATGAGCAGTTCTTC
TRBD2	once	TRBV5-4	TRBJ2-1	CASSPTSGISYNEQFF	TGTGCCAGCAGCCCCACTAGCGGGATCTCCTACAATGAGCAGTTCTTC
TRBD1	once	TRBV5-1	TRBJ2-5	CASSGQGGQETQYF	TGCGCCAGCAGCGGACAGGGGGGACAAGAGACCCAGTACTTC
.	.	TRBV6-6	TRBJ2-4	CASSYPTGQAKNIQYF	TGTGCCAGCAGTTACCCCACAGGGCAAGCCAAAAACATTCAGTACTTC
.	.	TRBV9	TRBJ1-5	CASSVDLRNQPQHF	TGTGCCAGCAGCGTAGATTTGAGGAATCAGCCCCAGCATTTT
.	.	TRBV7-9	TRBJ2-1	CASSLSQDNEQFF	TGTGCCAGCAGCTTAAGCCAGGACAATGAGCAGTTCTTC
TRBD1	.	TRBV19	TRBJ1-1	CASSGQGPLARVNTEAFF	TGTGCCAGTAGTGGACAGGGGCCTCTCGCCCGGGTGAACACTGAAGCTTTCTTT
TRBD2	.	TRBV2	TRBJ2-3	CASSYIAGGPDTQYF	TGTGCCAGCAGTTACATAGCGGGAGGGCCAGATACGCAGTATTTT